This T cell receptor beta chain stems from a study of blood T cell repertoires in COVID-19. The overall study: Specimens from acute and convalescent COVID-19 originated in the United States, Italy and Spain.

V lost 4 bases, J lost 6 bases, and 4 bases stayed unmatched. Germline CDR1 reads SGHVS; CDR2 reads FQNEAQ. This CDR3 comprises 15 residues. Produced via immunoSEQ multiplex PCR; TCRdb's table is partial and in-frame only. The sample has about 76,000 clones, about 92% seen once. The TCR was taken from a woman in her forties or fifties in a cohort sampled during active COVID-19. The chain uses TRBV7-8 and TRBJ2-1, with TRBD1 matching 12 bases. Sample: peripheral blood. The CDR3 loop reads CASSWDRGRFNEQFF. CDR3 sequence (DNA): TGTGCCAGCAGCTGGGACAGGGGGCGATTCAATGAGCAGTTCTTC.